This passage covers 13 T cell receptor beta chains from one sample sequenced in a study of cytomegalovirus exposure and HLA in healthy donors (dated 2017 in TCRdb). The library was obtained by the immunoSEQ multiplex PCR assay. A mixture of 60 forward primers for TCR Vbeta segments and 13 reverse primers for TCR Jbeta segments was used in the multiplex PCR. Sourced from immuneACCESS, this table was stored by TCRdb with only in-frame sequences that have V and J called. A share of the clones is absent; for the studies checked, an unresolved V gene accounts for under half, and the remainder has no known explanation. The sample table shows 200,000 to 250,000 clones, and around 82% are seen once. The top ten clones comprise just under 3% of the sample. Sequencing used PBMCs. The receptors shown here come from a woman younger than 45 in good health and CMV-seronegative.

Details on this clone: One end of the junction is discordant with germline, which a read error may explain. The V and J genes are TRBV7-9 and TRBJ2-1; 9 nucleotides match TRBD1. CDR1 is SEHNR, CDR2 FQNEAQ, per germline (reference sequence). The CDR3 has 16 residues. The CDR3: CSSSSPDRGWYNEQFF. DNA of the CDR3: TGTTCCAGCAGCTCCCCGGACAGGGGATGGTACAATGAGCAGTTCTTC. The full variable domain, completed using reference TRBV7-9 and TRBJ2-1, is DTGVSQNPRHKITKRGQNVTFRCDPISEHNRLYWYRQTLGQGPEFLTYFQNEAQLEKSRLLSDRFSAERPKGSFSTLEIQRTEQGDSAMYLCSSSSPDRGWYNEQFFGPGTRLTVL.

This clone turned up a few times. V usage is TRBV27 and J usage is TRBJ2-5, with 7 bases matching TRBD1. The J call may be wrong; the DNA end is better matched by TRBJ2-7. The V gene's germline CDR1 is MNHEY and CDR2 SMNVEV (reference sequence). The CDR3 spans 14 residues. The CDR3 bases are TGTGCCAGCAGAGACCGGGACAGACTTTACGAGCAGTACTTC. Amino acids: CASRDRDRLYEQYF.

This clone was observed a handful of times. The chain links TRBV6-1 to TRBJ2-7; tentatively, D is TRBD1 (5 bases). V lost 7 bases and J 3 bases, leaving 16 bases between the germline ends. The CDR3 contains 14 residues. Germline V gives CDR1 MNHNS, CDR2 SASEGT. CDR3 loop: CASTPPDSYYEQYF. The CDR3 coding sequence is TGTGCCAGCACTCCGCCCGACAGCTACTACGAGCAGTACTTC.

This chain links TRBV27 with TRBJ1-6; 7 nucleotides agree with TRBD1. Unmatched junction bases numbered 3, after V lost 3 bases and J lost 1 base. From germline, CDR1 is MNHEY and CDR2 SMNVEV (reference sequence). There are 16 residues in the CDR3. The CDR3 region has the DNA TGTGCCAGCAGTTTGAGGGGGCTGTCCTATAATTCACCCCTCCACTTT. As protein: CASSLRGLSYNSPLHF.

This rearrangement joins TRBV27 to TRBJ2-5; 9 nucleotides match TRBD1. Germline CDR1 MNHEY, CDR2 SMNVEV (reference sequence). With V trimmed by 8 bases and J by 2 bases, 6 bases remained unmatched. CDR3 length equals 14 residues. CDR3 residues: CASGRDRVQETQYF. CDR3 bases: TGTGCCAGCGGCCGGGACAGGGTTCAAGAGACCCAGTACTTC.

This chain uses TRBV5-1 with TRBJ2-3; the D is unclear. V was pared by 0 bases and J by 2 bases, with 7 bases between. The CDR3 has 14 amino acids. Germline assignment: CDR1 SGHRS and CDR2 YFSETQ. The CDR3 region is CASSLVQFTDTQYF. Written as DNA, the CDR3 is TGCGCCAGCAGCTTGGTTCAGTTCACAGATACGCAGTATTTT. The full variable domain, completed using reference TRBV5-1 and TRBJ2-3, is KAGVTQTPRYLIKTRGQQVTLSCSPISGHRSVSWYQQTPGQGLQFLFEYFSETQRNKGNFPGRFSGRQFSNSRSEMNVSTLELGDSALYLCASSLVQFTDTQYFGPGTRLTVL.

The chain links TRBV25-1 to TRBJ1-1, with D uncertain. CDR3 length: 16 residues. Deletions cut 7 bases from V and 0 bases from J, with 18 bases between. Looked up from germline, CDR1 is MGHDK and CDR2 is SYGVNS. The CDR3 coding sequence is TGTGCCAGCATTCCGGGAAAGGGCGCGATGAACACTGAAGCTTTCTTT. This gives the protein CASIPGKGAMNTEAFF.

The V and J genes are TRBV6-5 and TRBJ2-5, with 7 bases aligning to TRBD2. This CDR3 spans 14 amino acids. The ends lost 6 bases at V and 4 bases at J; junction bases unmatched: 8. CDR1 and CDR2 (germline): MNHEY, SVGAGI. The CDR3 nucleotides read TGTGCCAGCAGGGATCGGGGGGATCGAGAGACCCAGTACTTC. Translated: CASRDRGDRETQYF.

The rearrangement links TRBV5-4 to TRBJ1-4, with 7 bases that match TRBD1. Germline V lookup: CDR1 SGHNT, CDR2 YYREEE (reference sequence). V gave up 3 bases and J gave up 5 bases; unmatched junction bases: 13. This CDR3 is built from 17 residues. Here the CDR3 reads CASSSRQTSTGNEKLFF. The CDR3, as DNA: TGTGCCAGCAGCTCCCGCCAGACCTCGACAGGGAATGAAAAACTGTTTTTT.

CDR3 protein: CASSEDSGRAYF. The CDR3 DNA sequence: TGTGCCAGCAGTGAAGACAGCGGACGAGCGTACTTC. V usage is TRBV2 and J usage is TRBJ2-7; D is perhaps TRBD2 (5 bases). V lost 1 base and J lost 12, with 13 bases in between. Germline CDR1 reads SNHLY; CDR2 reads FYNNEI. The CDR3 is 12 residues long.

This rearrangement joins TRBV10-3 to TRBJ2-1, with 9 positions matching TRBD1. The germline CDR1 and CDR2 sequences are ENHRY and SYGVKD. V lost 5 bases, J lost 2 bases, and 4 bases stayed unmatched. The CDR3 is made up of 15 amino acids. The CDR3 sequence: CAISLRQGAYNEQFF. The CDR3 coding sequence is TGTGCCATCAGTCTACGACAGGGGGCCTACAATGAGCAGTTCTTC.

This chain uses TRBV5-4 with TRBJ1-1; a weak D match, TRBD1 (6 bases). In germline, CDR1 is SGHNT, CDR2 YYREEE (reference sequence). The CDR3 is made up of 13 amino acids. Trimming removed 4 bases at V and 7 bases at J, with 14 bases between. The CDR3: CASSLGGDIEAFF. Here the CDR3 DNA reads TGTGCCAGCAGCCTTGGGGGGGACATTGAAGCTTTCTTT.

The CDR3 bases are TGTGCCACCTCCGGGGTTTCATCCCCTAATTCACCCCTCCACTTT. Residues: CATSGVSSPNSPLHF. The chain employs TRBV6-1 and TRBJ1-6; D remains unclear. From germline, CDR1 is MNHNS and CDR2 SASEGT. The V end lost 10 bases, the J end lost 6 bases, and 19 bases lay between the germline ends. The length of the CDR3 is 15 residues.